This is a list of T cell receptor beta chains from one sample in a study of OX40 agonist ivuxolimab in advanced cancers. Sequencing was performed with immunoSEQ multiplex PCR; in TCRdb, only in-frame clones are kept and a portion is missing. Here the sample spans 43,000 or so clones, about nine tenths being singletons. The source material was CD4+ or CD8+ T cells sorted from blood, sampled in a trial of the OX40 agonist ivuxolimab. Receptors originate from an adult with an advanced solid tumor such as melanoma, head and neck, liver or kidney cancer. Each CDR3 is given with its conserved first and last residue. The D gene is left open where the match is weak.

v_call	j_call	d_call	cdr3_nt	cdr3_aa
TRBV11-3	TRBJ2-1	-	TGTGCCAGCAGCTTAGGACTAAGTTCCTACAATGAGCAGTTCTTC	CASSLGLSSYNEQFF
TRBV11-2	TRBJ2-1	TRBD2	TGTGCCAGCAGCCCGGGGACTACCTACAATGAGCAGTTCTTC	CASSPGTTYNEQFF
TRBV6-5	TRBJ1-2	-	TGTGCCAGCAGTTACTCGAGGAGAAACTATGGCTACACCTTC	CASSYSRRNYGYTF
TRBV6-6	TRBJ1-4	-	TGTGCCAGCAGACTGCGGGGGAGAGAGGCTGAAAAACTGTTTTTT	CASRLRGREAEKLFF
TRBV10-3	TRBJ1-5	-	TGTGCCATCAGTGTTGATAGGGGCGTACAGCCCCAGCATTTT	CAISVDRGVQPQHF
TRBV7-2	TRBJ2-7	TRBD2	TGTGCCAGCAGCGCAAGACTAGCGGGCGAGCAGTACTTC	CASSARLAGEQYF
TRBV6-6	TRBJ1-5	TRBD1	TGTGCCAGCAGTTACACGGGACAGAGCAGTCAGCCCCAGCATTTT	CASSYTGQSSQPQHF
TRBV2	TRBJ2-1	-	TGTGCCAGCAGGTCGGAGGCGTACAATGAGCAGTTCTTC	CASRSEAYNEQFF
TRBV19	TRBJ1-3	-	TGTGCCAGTACTACACCAAACTCTGGAAACACCATATATTTT	CASTTPNSGNTIYF
TRBV6-1	TRBJ2-7	-	TGTGCCAGCAGTGCACGAATAGGTAACTACGAGCAGTACTTC	CASSARIGNYEQYF
TRBV6-1	TRBJ2-7	-	TGTGCCAGCAGTGAACCGGGCTACGAGCAGTACTTC	CASSEPGYEQYF
TRBV20-1	TRBJ2-5	-	TGCAGTGCTAGAGAGACCGAGACCCAGTACTTC	CSARETETQYF
TRBV18	TRBJ2-1	TRBD2	TGTGCCAGCTCATCCCTCGCTAGCGGGAATCCGAATGAGCAGTTCTTC	CASSSLASGNPNEQFF
TRBV2	TRBJ1-5	-	TGTGCCAGCAGTGCCGGGACAAATCAGCCCCAGCATTTT	CASSAGTNQPQHF
TRBV11-3	TRBJ2-3	-	TGTGCCAGCAGCTTAGCCCCGCACGGCACAGATACGCAGTATTTT	CASSLAPHGTDTQYF
TRBV7-9	TRBJ2-5	-	TGTGCCAGCAGCTTGGCGCAAGAGACCCAGTACTTC	CASSLAQETQYF
TRBV15	TRBJ1-4	-	TGTGCCACCAGCAGAGGCACAGAAGGGGGAAAACTGTTTTTT	CATSRGTEGGKLFF
TRBV5-6	TRBJ2-1	TRBD2	TGTGCCAGCAGCTTGGCCGGACTAGCGGGGCACAATGAGCAGTTCTTC	CASSLAGLAGHNEQFF
TRBV11-3	TRBJ2-7	-	TGTGCCAGCAGCTTAGGGGCTGGCTCCTACGAGCAGTACTTC	CASSLGAGSYEQYF
TRBV28	TRBJ1-1	-	TGTGCCAGCAGTTTTGGGGGCGCCATGAACACTGAAGCTTTCTTT	CASSFGGAMNTEAFF